These 9 T cell receptor beta chains came from one sample sequenced in a study of T cells in Graves' hyperthyroidism and ophthalmopathy. It was RNA transcripts that yielded the amplified TCR beta CDR3 regions. The TCR CDR3 first-round RT-PCR relied on the HTBI primer set. TCRdb itself ran the multiplex PCR reads through MiXCR, one entry per CDR3 protein. Here the sample spans under 350,000 distinct CDR3 sequences, about 13% being singletons. Sequenced material: blood. The source is a woman aged 35 to 49 with Graves' ophthalmopathy.

In this sample, this clonotype turned up many times. The CDR3 DNA follows: TGTGCCAGCAGCTTAGCCCCTGAGGATGGCTACACCTTC. Translating it yields CASSLAPEDGYTF. J is TRBJ1-2 and V is TRBV11-2; the D is unclear. The CDR3 has 13 amino acids. Germline lookup yields CDR1 SGHAT and CDR2 FQNNGV. With 1 base removed from V and 6 bases from J, the gap between germline ends came to 9 bases.

This clonotype was picked up many times. The chain is built from TRBV27 and TRBJ1-1; no definite D call. Trimming cost V 3 bases and J 0 bases, with 14 bases left between them. Per germline, CDR1 MNHEY and CDR2 SMNVEV (reference sequence). CDR3 length equals 16 residues. The CDR3, as DNA: TGTGCCAGCAGTTTCTCCACTGGTACTATGAACACTGAAGCTTTCTTT. This translates into CASSFSTGTMNTEAFF.

There are many counts of this clonotype. The chain couples TRBV6-5 to TRBJ2-7, with D unclear. Trimming pared 0 bases from V and 5 bases from J, leaving 8 bases between. Germline V gene sequence: CDR1 MNHEY, CDR2 SVGAGI. The CDR3 length is 13 residues. CDR3 sequence (DNA): TGTGCCAGCAGTTACTCTAGCCGAAACGAGCAGTACTTC. Amino acid sequence: CASSYSSRNEQYF.

There are many counts of this clonotype. This rearrangement joins TRBV12-3 or TRBV12-4 to TRBJ1-1; D remains ambiguous. Trimming removed 3 bases at V and 5 bases at J, with 4 bases between. The CDR3 runs to 11 residues. CDR3 DNA sequence: TGTGCCAGCAGTTTCAGAACTGAAGCTTTCTTT. Protein sequence: CASSFRTEAFF.

This clonotype was seen ten or more times. J is TRBJ1-1 and V is TRBV6-1; D possibly corresponds to TRBD1 (5 bases). The germline V gene has CDR1 MNHNS and CDR2 SASEGT. The CDR3 runs to 13 residues. Between the trimmed V and J ends, which lost 8 bases and 0 bases, there was a span of 10 bases. The CDR3 DNA is TGTGCCAGCGGGACGGAGATGAACACTGAAGCTTTCTTT. Protein product: CASGTEMNTEAFF.

This clonotype was counted ten times or more. This chain links TRBV11-2 with TRBJ2-1; the D gene is possibly TRBD2 (5 bases). CDR3 length: 11 residues. CDR1 is SGHAT, CDR2 FQNNGV, per germline. V was trimmed by 1 base and J by 12 bases, leaving 7 bases between them. In nucleotides, the CDR3 is TGTGCCAGCAGCTTAGTCCGGGGGCAGTTCTTC. This translates into CASSLVRGQFF.

DNA of the CDR3: TGTGCCAGCAGAGTGGTCGGGGCGGGAGCCAAAAACATTCAGTACTTC. As protein: CASRVVGAGAKNIQYF. The chain links TRBV2 to TRBJ2-4; the D call may be TRBD1 or TRBD2 (5 bases each). Per the germline V gene, CDR1 is SNHLY and CDR2 is FYNNEI. This CDR3 is 16 amino acids long. V shed 6 bases and J shed 0 bases, with 15 bases lying between them.

This clonotype was observed a handful of times. The V and J genes are TRBV7-2 and TRBJ2-1; D may correspond to TRBD1 or TRBD2 (6 bases each). The ends were cut back, 1 base at V and 0 bases at J, with 13 bases in the middle. CDR3 length equals 17 residues. The germline CDR1 and CDR2 sequences are SGHTA and FQGNSA. CDR3 residues: CASSLGGALSSYNEQFF. CDR3 nucleotide sequence: TGTGCCAGCAGCTTAGGGGGGGCCCTGAGCTCCTACAATGAGCAGTTCTTC. Looking up the rest from reference TRBV7-2 and TRBJ2-1 gives the full variable domain: GAGVSQSPSNKVTEKGKDVELRCDPISGHTALYWYRQSLGQGLEFLIYFQGNSAPDKSGLPSDRFSAERTGGSVSTLTIQRTQQEDSAVYLCASSLGGALSSYNEQFFGPGTRLTVL.

This clonotype came up a few times. The rearrangement joins TRBV19 to TRBJ1-1, with D hard to call. Trimming stripped 3 bases from V and 4 bases from J, with 3 bases between. Per the germline V gene, CDR1 is LNHDA and CDR2 is SQIVND (reference sequence). The CDR3 sequence is 11 residues long. In DNA, the CDR3 is TGTGCCAGTAGTATTGGCACTGAAGCTTTCTTT. This encodes CASSIGTEAFF.